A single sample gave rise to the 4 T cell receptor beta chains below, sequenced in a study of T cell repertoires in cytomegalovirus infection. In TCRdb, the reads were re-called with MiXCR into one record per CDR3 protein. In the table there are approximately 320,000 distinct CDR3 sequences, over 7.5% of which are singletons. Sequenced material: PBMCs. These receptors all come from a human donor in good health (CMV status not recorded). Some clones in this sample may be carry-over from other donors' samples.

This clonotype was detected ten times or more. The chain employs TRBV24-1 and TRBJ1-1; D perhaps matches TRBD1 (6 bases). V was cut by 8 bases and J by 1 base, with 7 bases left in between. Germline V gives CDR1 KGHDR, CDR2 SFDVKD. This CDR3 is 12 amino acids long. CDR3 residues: CATTGANTEAFF. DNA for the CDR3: TGTGCCACCACGGGGGCGAACACTGAAGCTTTCTTT.

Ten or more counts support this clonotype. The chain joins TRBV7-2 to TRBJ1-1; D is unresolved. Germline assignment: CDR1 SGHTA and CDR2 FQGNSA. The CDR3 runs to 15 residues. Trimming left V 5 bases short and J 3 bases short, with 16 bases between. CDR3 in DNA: TGTGCCAGCAGCAAGACTAAGGCTGGGGACACTGAAGCTTTCTTT. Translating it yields CASSKTKAGDTEAFF.

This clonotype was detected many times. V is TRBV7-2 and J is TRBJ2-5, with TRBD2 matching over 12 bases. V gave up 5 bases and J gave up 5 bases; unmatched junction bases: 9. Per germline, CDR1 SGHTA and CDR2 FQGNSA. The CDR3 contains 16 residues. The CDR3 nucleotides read TGTGCCAGCAGCGCCTACTCTAGCGGGGGGGCGGAGACCCAGTACTTC. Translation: CASSAYSSGGAETQYF.

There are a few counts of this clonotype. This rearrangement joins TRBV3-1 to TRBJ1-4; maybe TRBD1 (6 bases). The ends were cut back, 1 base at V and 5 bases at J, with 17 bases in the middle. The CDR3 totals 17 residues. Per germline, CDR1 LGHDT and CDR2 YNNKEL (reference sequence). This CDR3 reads CASSQGDQGLPNEKLFF. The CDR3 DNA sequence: TGTGCCAGCAGCCAAGGGGACCAGGGGTTACCGAATGAAAAACTGTTTTTT. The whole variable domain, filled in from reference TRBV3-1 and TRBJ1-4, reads DTAVSQTPKYLVTQMGNDKSIKCEQNLGHDTMYWYKQDSKKFLKIMFSYNNKELIINETVPNRFSPKSPDKAHLNLHINSLELGDSAVYFCASSQGDQGLPNEKLFFGSGTQLSVL.